The clone carrying this T cell receptor (beta chain) was recorded many times. The TCR cDNA carried a universal primer site and UMIs from 5'RACE template switching. TCRdb passed the 5' RACE reads through MiXCR, listing each CDR3 protein once. The data hold almost 70,000 distinct CDR3 sequences, with 5.5% to 7.5% observed a single time. The CDR3 sequence is 17 residues long. These data originate in a study of T cells after yellow fever vaccination. V and J are TRBV21-1 and TRBJ2-6. TRBV21-1 is annotated as a pseudogene. This clonotype originated in a man aged 18 to 30 who received the YFV17D yellow fever vaccine. This sample comprised CD4+ T cells sorted from PBMCs, obtained approximately 15 days after the first yellow fever vaccination. The CDR3 spells CASSLRKSFSGANVLTF. In nucleotides, the CDR3 is TGTGCCAGCAGCCTCAGGAAGAGTTTCTCTGGGGCCAACGTCCTGACTTTC.